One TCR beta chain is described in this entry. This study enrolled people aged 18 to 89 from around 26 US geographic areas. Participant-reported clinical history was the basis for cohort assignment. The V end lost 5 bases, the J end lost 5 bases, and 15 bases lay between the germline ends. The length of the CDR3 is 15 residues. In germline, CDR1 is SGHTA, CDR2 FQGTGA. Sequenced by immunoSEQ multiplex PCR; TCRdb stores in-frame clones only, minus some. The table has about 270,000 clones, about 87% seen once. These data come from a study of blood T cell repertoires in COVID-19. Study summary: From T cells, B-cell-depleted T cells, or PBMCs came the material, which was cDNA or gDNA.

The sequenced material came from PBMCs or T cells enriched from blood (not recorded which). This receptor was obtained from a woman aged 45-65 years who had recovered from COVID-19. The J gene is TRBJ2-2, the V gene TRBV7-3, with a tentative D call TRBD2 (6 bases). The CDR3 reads CASSLGRINTGELFF. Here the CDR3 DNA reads TGTGCCAGCAGCCTGGGGAGGATCAATACCGGGGAGCTGTTTTTT.